The 24 T cell receptor beta chains in this list originate from one sample, sequenced in a study of T cells after yellow fever vaccination (dated by TCRdb to the late 2010s). The treatment or condition label, read with the paper, signifies: live attenuated yellow fever vaccine strain. The method was 5' RACE. Sequencing instrument: Illumina HiSeq 2500. TCRdb reprocessed the public reads (quality trimming at Q25 with fastp, clone calling with MiXCR) and kept in-frame beta chains. Identical CDR3 proteins give one entry, which carries the most common genes and DNA. In all, the sample holds roughly 48,000 distinct CDR3 sequences, and around 6.7% of those were seen once. The top ten clones comprise approximately 24% of the sample. The sample in question was CD8+ T cells not binding an NS4B(214-222) dextramer, sorted from PBMCs, obtained approximately 40 days after the first yellow fever vaccination. Explained via the paper, the cell subset or site label denotes: NS4B epitope dextramer-negative CD8 T cells. The source is a man in his late teens or twenties who received the YFV17D yellow fever vaccine.

This clonotype was counted many times. This sequence joins TRBV4-1 and TRBJ1-2; 7 bases are shared with TRBD1. In germline, CDR1 is MGHRA, CDR2 YSYEKL. The ends lost 2 bases at V and 6 bases at J; junction bases unmatched: 12. The CDR3 has 16 residues. The CDR3 spells CASSQRDSSFTDGYTF. The CDR3 nucleotides read TGCGCCAGCAGCCAACGGGACAGCTCTTTTACCGATGGCTACACCTTC.

Ten or more counts support this clonotype. This chain uses TRBV9 with TRBJ1-6, with 7 bases lining up with TRBD1. Germline V gives CDR1 SGDLS, CDR2 YYNGEE. With 0 bases clipped from V and 3 bases from J, the junction kept 0 bases outside the gene matches. This CDR3 has 15 amino acids. CDR3 residues: CASSVAGGYNSPLHF. In nucleotides, the CDR3 is TGTGCCAGCAGCGTAGCAGGGGGCTATAATTCACCCCTCCACTTT.

This clonotype was seen more than once but under ten times. V and J are TRBV9 and TRBJ2-1; 11 nucleotides line up with TRBD2. The CDR3 is made up of 15 amino acids. V dropped 2 bases and J dropped 7; count of bases not matched to a gene: 5. From germline, CDR1 is SGDLS and CDR2 YYNGEE. This chain's CDR3 is CASSVASGGLNEQFF. The CDR3 nucleotides are TGTGCCAGCAGCGTGGCTAGCGGGGGGTTAAATGAGCAGTTCTTC. Looking up the rest from reference TRBV9 and TRBJ2-1 gives the full variable domain: DSGVTQTPKHLITATGQRVTLRCSPRSGDLSVYWYQQSLDQGLQFLIQYYNGEERAKGNILERFSAQQFPDLHSELNLSSLELGDSALYFCASSVASGGLNEQFFGPGTRLTVL.

This clonotype occurred a few times. The gene calls are TRBV6-2 or TRBV6-3 and TRBJ2-1; D might be TRBD2 (5 bases). Trimming took off 0 bases at V and 5 bases at J, with 14 bases between the two ends. Germline lookup yields CDR1 MNHEY and CDR2 SVGEGT. The CDR3 totals 16 residues. CDR3 protein: CASSYSSPQLDNEQFF. The CDR3 nucleotides read TGTGCCAGCAGTTACTCGAGCCCCCAACTAGACAATGAGCAGTTCTTC.

This clonotype was seen repeatedly, ten times or more. The V call is TRBV11-2, the J call TRBJ1-1; a weak D match, TRBD1 (5 bases). With 3 bases removed from V and 7 bases from J, the gap between germline ends came to 12 bases. The CDR3 is 13 amino acids. In germline, CDR1 is SGHAT, CDR2 FQNNGV. CDR3 bases: TGTGCCAGCAGCTTCAAGGGGCGGGTTGAAGCTTTCTTT. Translation: CASSFKGRVEAFF. The variable domain in full, completed from reference TRBV11-2 and TRBJ1-1, reads EAGVAQSPRYKIIEKRQSVAFWCNPISGHATLYWYQQILGQGPKLLIQFQNNGVVDDSQLPKDRFSAERLKGVDSTLKIQPAKLEDSAVYLCASSFKGRVEAFFGQGTRLTVV.

This chain links TRBV20-1 with TRBJ2-1, with 8 bases aligning to TRBD2. Germline CDR1 reads DFQATT; CDR2 reads SNEGSKA (reference sequence). The CDR3 is 15 residues long. Unmatched junction bases numbered 10, after V lost 4 bases and J lost 5 bases. As DNA, the CDR3 is TGCAGTGCTACTGCCGGGACTAGTGTCAACAATGAGCAGTTCTTC. Amino acids: CSATAGTSVNNEQFF.

CDR3 loop: CSLVSGNTEAFF. The CDR3 nucleotides read TGCAGCCTTGTCTCCGGGAACACTGAAGCTTTCTTT. The V call is TRBV29-1, the J call TRBJ1-1; no definite D call. V lost 8 bases, J lost 1 base, and 11 bases lay in between. The CDR3 sequence is 12 residues long. CDR1 is SQVTM, CDR2 ANQGSEA, per germline.

The chain is built from TRBV5-4 and TRBJ2-3, with a weak D call TRBD2 (6 bases). The V gene's germline CDR1 is SGHNT and CDR2 YYREEE (reference sequence). This CDR3 contains 11 residues. Trimming removed 4 bases from V and 14 bases from J, with 14 bases in between. The CDR3: CASSRGSRAYF. Here the CDR3 DNA reads TGTGCCAGCAGCCGGGGGAGTCGGGCGTATTTT.

This clonotype turned up a few times. The chain links TRBV9 to TRBJ1-3, with 8 nucleotides matching TRBD1. Germline V lookup: CDR1 SGDLS, CDR2 YYNGEE. The CDR3 runs to 15 residues. The V gene end was trimmed by 0 bases and the J gene end by 6 bases; junction bases not matched to a gene: 5. The CDR3 reads CASSVAQGAENTIYF. As DNA, the CDR3 is TGTGCCAGCAGCGTAGCCCAGGGGGCGGAAAACACCATATATTTT.

This clonotype was recorded a few times. This chain uses TRBV11-2 with TRBJ2-5, with a tentative D call TRBD2 (6 bases). V was cut by 5 bases and J by 2 bases, with 18 bases left in between. Germline V gene data show CDR1 as SGHAT and CDR2 as FQNNGV. The CDR3 has 16 residues. In DNA form, the CDR3 reads TGTGCCAGCAGCACCCGCCCCGGGACTTATCAAGAGACCCAGTACTTC. Residues: CASSTRPGTYQETQYF.

The chain has TRBV7-9 and TRBJ1-1; no clear D. Germline V lookup: CDR1 SEHNR, CDR2 FQNEAQ (reference sequence). V lost 1 base to trimming and J lost 4 bases, with 4 bases between them. The CDR3 length is 12 residues. The CDR3 region is CASSLVVTEAFF. CDR3 nucleotide sequence: TGTGCCAGCAGCTTAGTCGTCACTGAAGCTTTCTTT.

The table lists this clonotype with a few counts. The rearrangement links TRBV4-3 to TRBJ1-4; 7 bases line up with TRBD1. The CDR3 loop spans 15 amino acids. CDR1 and CDR2 from the germline V gene are LGHNA and YSLEER. V shed 0 bases, J shed 8 bases, and the junction held 6 bases outside the gene matches. CDR3 sequence: CASSQDGTVREKLFF. The CDR3 region has the DNA TGCGCCAGCAGCCAAGATGGGACAGTGAGAGAAAAACTGTTTTTT.

This clonotype was recorded a few times. J is TRBJ1-2 and V is TRBV27, with D uncertain. Per germline, CDR1 MNHEY and CDR2 SMNVEV (reference sequence). The CDR3 loop spans 14 amino acids. Trimming cost V 4 bases and J 3 bases, with 12 bases left between them. The CDR3 reads CASSSLAGDYGYTF. The DNA of the CDR3 is TGTGCCAGCAGTTCCCTTGCGGGAGACTATGGCTACACCTTC.

This clonotype was seen a single time. Possible read error: a much larger clone is one base away. This chain joins TRBV7-9 and TRBJ1-4; D is ambiguous. Trimming removed 8 bases at V and 3 bases at J, with 10 bases between. CDR1 SEHNR and CDR2 FQNEAQ come from the germline V gene (reference sequence). The CDR3 runs 13 residues. CDR3 DNA: TGTGCCAGCTCCAACAATCCTAATGAAAAACTGTTTTTT. It codes for CASSNNPNEKLFF.

This clonotype was observed many times. This sequence joins TRBV5-1 and TRBJ2-3, with D perhaps matching TRBD1 (5 bases). V dropped 5 bases and J dropped 0 bases, with 10 bases sitting between them. The CDR3 spans 14 residues. Per the germline V gene, CDR1 is SGHRS and CDR2 is YFSETQ. The CDR3, as DNA: TGCGCCAGCAGTGACAGACGGAGCACAGATACGCAGTATTTT. This translates into CASSDRRSTDTQYF. Full variable domain (outside the CDR3, taken from reference TRBV5-1 and TRBJ2-3): KAGVTQTPRYLIKTRGQQVTLSCSPISGHRSVSWYQQTPGQGLQFLFEYFSETQRNKGNFPGRFSGRQFSNSRSEMNVSTLELGDSALYLCASSDRRSTDTQYFGPGTRLTVL.

The chain links TRBV6-2 or TRBV6-3 to TRBJ2-7; 7 nucleotides agree with TRBD1. The trim removed 8 bases at V and 4 bases at J, leaving 8 bases unmatched. Per the germline V gene, CDR1 is MNHEY and CDR2 is SVGEGT. This CDR3 has 13 amino acids. The DNA for the CDR3 is TGTGCCAGCCTACGGGACAGCAGGTACGAGCAGTACTTC. As protein: CASLRDSRYEQYF.

V gene TRBV29-1 combines with J gene TRBJ2-1; 8 bases align to TRBD1. Germline V gene sequence: CDR1 SQVTM, CDR2 ANQGSEA. The CDR3 length is 15 residues. The trim removed 6 bases at V and 8 bases at J, leaving 15 bases unmatched. In nucleotides, the CDR3 is TGCAGCGTACCCTGGGGCAGGGGGCGTCAAGATGAGCAGTTCTTC. This sequence encodes CSVPWGRGRQDEQFF.

This clonotype was found a few times. The CDR3 region is CASRPSRDWISYNEQFF. The CDR3 region has the DNA TGTGCCAGCAGACCGTCCCGGGACTGGATCTCCTACAATGAGCAGTTCTTC. The chain employs TRBV6-1 and TRBJ2-1; D might be TRBD2 (6 bases). The CDR3 has 17 residues. Germline loops: CDR1 MNHNS, CDR2 SASEGT. The V end lost 6 bases, the J end lost 0 bases, and 18 bases lay between the germline ends.

The chain is built from TRBV11-2 and TRBJ2-1; 9 nucleotides line up with TRBD2. CDR1 is SGHAT and CDR2 is FQNNGV in the germline V gene. V was clipped by 1 base and J by 8 bases; unmatched bases: 12. The CDR3 is 17 residues long. CDR3 in amino acids: CASSLVASGEGGYEQFF. The CDR3, as DNA: TGTGCCAGCAGCTTAGTGGCTAGCGGGGAAGGAGGATATGAGCAGTTCTTC.

V usage is TRBV4-1 and J usage is TRBJ2-5; a possible D gene is TRBD2 (5 bases). CDR3 size: 14 residues. V gave up 4 bases and J gave up 0 bases, with 9 bases separating them. Looked up from germline, CDR1 is MGHRA and CDR2 is YSYEKL. Written as DNA, the CDR3 is TGCGCCAGCAGCCTCCTGCGGGACCAAGAGACCCAGTACTTC. It yields the protein CASSLLRDQETQYF.

The sample holds many counts of this clonotype. This rearrangement joins TRBV6-2 or TRBV6-3 to TRBJ2-2, with 11 nucleotides matching TRBD1. CDR1 and CDR2 (germline): MNHEY, SVGEGT. Trimming at V came to 8 bases and at J to 3 bases, leaving 8 bases not matched to a gene. The CDR3 covers 16 residues. CDR3 bases: TGTGCCAGCCGGAACCCGGGACAGGGGGACACCGGGGAGCTGTTTTTT. This codes for CASRNPGQGDTGELFF.

This clonotype has ten or more counts. The chain carries TRBV7-6 and TRBJ2-3; 15 positions agree with TRBD2. This CDR3 has 16 residues. J gave up 2 bases and V 4 bases, and 1 base lay outside the gene matches. Germline V lookup: CDR1 SGHVS, CDR2 FNYEAQ. CDR3 nucleotides: TGTGCCAGCAGCTGGACTAGCGGGGGGGCCACAGATACGCAGTATTTT. This sequence encodes CASSWTSGGATDTQYF.

This clonotype was picked up many times. V gene TRBV3-1 combines with J gene TRBJ1-5, with D unclear. The CDR3 spans 14 residues. CDR1 is LGHDT, CDR2 YNNKEL, per germline (reference sequence). Trimming took off 1 base at V and 6 bases at J, with 10 bases between the two ends. CDR3: CASSQVRGRQPQHF. The DNA of the CDR3 is TGTGCCAGCAGCCAAGTAAGAGGGCGTCAGCCCCAGCATTTT.

CDR3 amino acids: CASSLTDSPSYNEQFF. CDR3 nucleotide sequence: TGTGCCAGCAGTTTGACCGACAGCCCTTCCTACAATGAGCAGTTCTTC. This chain connects TRBV12-3 or TRBV12-4 to TRBJ2-1; weak D call: TRBD1 (5 bases). With 3 bases removed from V and 1 base from J, the gap between germline ends came to 13 bases. This CDR3 contains 16 residues.